The 8 T cell receptor beta chains reported below all come from one sample, sequenced in a study of Ad26.COV2.S vaccination and SARS-CoV-2 variants. Clones were read by immunoSEQ multiplex PCR, and TCRdb kept only the in-frame ones, dropping some. Altogether over 100,000 clones are present, over 60% being singletons, with the ten largest covering 17%. This specimen was peripheral blood, taken after recovery from COVID-19. Receptors were obtained from a human donor who had recovered from COVID-19.

The chain has TRBV2 and TRBJ1-1, with a tentative D call TRBD1 (5 bases). V lost 7 bases and J 1 base, leaving 10 bases between the germline ends. The CDR3 has 13 amino acids. The germline V gene has CDR1 SNHLY and CDR2 FYNNEI. CDR3 in amino acids: CASTATENTEAFF. The CDR3 DNA sequence: TGTGCCAGCACCGCGACAGAGAACACTGAAGCTTTCTTT.

The chain is built from TRBV28 and TRBJ1-1; D not certain. CDR1 MDHEN and CDR2 SYDVKM come from the germline V gene. Trimming shortened V by 6 bases and J by 4 bases, and 18 bases separated the two germline ends. This CDR3 region has 15 residues. The CDR3 coding sequence is TGTGCCAGCAGAGTTACCGGATCAGGAGGCACTGAAGCTTTCTTT. This sequence encodes CASRVTGSGGTEAFF.

This chain uses TRBV7-3 with TRBJ2-1; D remains ambiguous. Germline-derived CDR1 and CDR2 are SGHTA and FQGTGA. This CDR3 comprises 13 residues. V lost 5 bases and J 8 bases, leaving 13 bases between the germline ends. CDR3 sequence: CASSPSSADEQFF. The CDR3 DNA sequence: TGTGCCAGCAGCCCCTCCTCTGCGGATGAGCAGTTCTTC. The full variable domain, in which reference TRBV7-3 and TRBJ2-1 provide the parts outside the CDR3, is GAGVSQTPSNKVTEKGKYVELRCDPISGHTALYWYRQSLGQGPEFLIYFQGTGAADDSGLPNDRFFAVRPEGSVSTLKIQRTERGDSAVYLCASSPSSADEQFFGPGTRLTVL.

This clone was seen once. This chain links TRBV11-1 with TRBJ2-5; D may be TRBD1 (6 bases). V was cut by 5 bases and J by 4 bases, with 11 bases left in between. Germline V gives CDR1 SGHAT, CDR2 FQDESV (reference sequence). The CDR3 length is 13 residues. CDR3 DNA: TGTGCCAGCAGCCCCCAACAGGGAGAGACCCAGTACTTC. It encodes CASSPQQGETQYF. Based on the CDR3 plus reference TRBV11-1 and TRBJ2-5, the full variable domain is EAEVAQSPRYKITEKSQAVAFWCDPISGHATLYWYRQILGQGPELLVQFQDESVVDDSQLPKDRFSAERLKGVDSTLKIQPAELGDSAMYLCASSPQQGETQYFGPGTRLLVL.

V gene TRBV7-7 combines with J gene TRBJ2-1, with 10 nucleotides matching TRBD2. J was trimmed by 9 bases and V by 2 bases; bases with no gene match: 4. The germline gives CDR1 SSHAT, CDR2 FNYEAQ (reference sequence). CDR3 length: 14 amino acids. CDR3 protein: CASSLRTSGGEQFF. CDR3 DNA: TGTGCCAGCAGCTTAAGGACTAGCGGAGGTGAGCAGTTCTTC.

The V call is TRBV28, the J call TRBJ1-1; weak D call: TRBD1 (6 bases). The CDR3 covers 15 residues. V lost 3 bases to trimming and J lost 1 base, with 12 bases between them. The germline gives CDR1 MDHEN, CDR2 SYDVKM. CDR3 sequence: CASSFGGRGNTEAFF. CDR3 sequence (DNA): TGTGCCAGCAGTTTCGGGGGCAGAGGGAACACTGAAGCTTTCTTT.

The rearrangement uses TRBV27 and TRBJ1-2; D may be TRBD1 (5 bases). V lost 8 bases, J lost 4 bases, and 14 bases lay in between. Looked up from germline, CDR1 is MNHEY and CDR2 is SMNVEV (reference sequence). The CDR3 runs 13 residues. The CDR3: CASGYTGPYGYTF. The CDR3 DNA reads as TGTGCCAGCGGTTACACAGGACCCTATGGCTACACCTTC.

The rearrangement links TRBV5-4 to TRBJ2-6, with 12 nucleotides matching TRBD1. CDR1 and CDR2 (germline): SGHNT, YYREEE (reference sequence). The CDR3 contains 17 residues. Unmatched junction bases numbered 5, after V lost 4 bases and J lost 3 bases. The CDR3: CASSGGTGGLGANVLTF. DNA for the CDR3: TGTGCCAGCAGCGGGGGGACAGGGGGCCTTGGGGCCAACGTCCTGACTTTC.